Presented here are 16 T cell receptor beta chains from one specimen sequenced in a study of cytomegalovirus exposure and HLA in healthy donors. This PCR relied on a set of 60 Vbeta primers and 13 Jbeta primers. Clones were read by immunoSEQ multiplex PCR, and TCRdb kept only the in-frame ones, dropping some. The sample carries approximately 130,000 clones, about 81% recorded once. Material: PBMCs. These receptors all stem from a woman aged 40 to 50 in good health and CMV-seropositive.

This rearrangement joins TRBV9 to TRBJ2-1; 10 bases align to TRBD2. This CDR3 is built from 16 residues. Per the germline V gene, CDR1 is SGDLS and CDR2 is YYNGEE. V trimming: 0 bases; J trimming: 8 bases; junction bases outside the gene matches: 8. DNA of the CDR3: TGTGCCAGCAGCGTAGCTCGAAGCGGGAGGGTGGATGAGCAGTTCTTC. Encoded protein: CASSVARSGRVDEQFF.

The rearrangement links TRBV11-2 to TRBJ1-1; D might be TRBD1 (6 bases). V was trimmed by 2 bases and J by 0 bases, leaving 10 bases between them. CDR1 SGHAT and CDR2 FQNNGV come from the germline V gene. This CDR3 spans 15 amino acids. The CDR3 region has the DNA TGTGCCAGCAGCTTAATGTGGGACATGAACACTGAAGCTTTCTTT. It translates to CASSLMWDMNTEAFF. Drawing the rest from reference TRBV11-2 and TRBJ1-1, the complete variable domain is EAGVAQSPRYKIIEKRQSVAFWCNPISGHATLYWYQQILGQGPKLLIQFQNNGVVDDSQLPKDRFSAERLKGVDSTLKIQPAKLEDSAVYLCASSLMWDMNTEAFFGQGTRLTVV.

This chain uses TRBV5-6 with TRBJ1-5; D unclear. V lost 2 bases and J 2 bases, leaving 8 bases between the germline ends. The V gene's germline CDR1 is SGHDT and CDR2 YYEEEE. This CDR3 is 14 amino acids long. The CDR3 loop reads CASSFRQGNQPQHF. CDR3 coding DNA: TGTGCCAGCAGCTTCCGGCAGGGCAATCAGCCCCAGCATTTT. The full variable domain, rest sourced from reference TRBV5-6 and TRBJ1-5, is DAGVTQSPTHLIKTRGQQVTLRCSPKSGHDTVSWYQQALGQGPQFIFQYYEEEERQRGNFPDRFSGHQFPNYSSELNVNALLLGDSALYLCASSFRQGNQPQHFGDGTRLSIL.

This clone has a single count. V is TRBV4-1 and J is TRBJ2-3, with D possibly being TRBD2 (6 bases). The CDR3 is made up of 15 amino acids. Germline loops: CDR1 MGHRA, CDR2 YSYEKL. The V end lost 4 bases, the J end lost 3 bases, and 14 bases lay between the germline ends. In DNA, the CDR3 is TGCGCCAGCAGCCCCACCGTGGGAGGAACAGATACGCAGTATTTT. It translates to CASSPTVGGTDTQYF.

This chain links TRBV11-2 with TRBJ2-3, with D possibly being TRBD2 (6 bases). V lost 5 bases and J 3 bases, leaving 18 bases between the germline ends. CDR1 and CDR2 from the germline V gene are SGHAT and FQNNGV. The length of the CDR3 is 16 residues. This chain's CDR3 is CASSRRGWGVTDTQYF. The CDR3 DNA sequence: TGTGCCAGCAGCCGCCGGGGGTGGGGGGTAACAGATACGCAGTATTTT.

The chain recombines TRBV14 with TRBJ2-5, with 10 bases matching TRBD1. CDR3 size: 14 residues. The ends lost 3 bases at V and 4 bases at J; junction bases unmatched: 2. The V gene's germline CDR1 is SGHDN and CDR2 FVKESK. As DNA, the CDR3 is TGTGCCAGCAGCCAGTGGACAGGGGGAGAGACCCAGTACTTC. Amino acid sequence: CASSQWTGGETQYF.

The V call is TRBV7-2, the J call TRBJ2-7; 8 bases fit TRBD2. V lost 4 bases to trimming and J lost 3 bases; unmatched junction nucleotides: 11. Germline V gives CDR1 SGHTA, CDR2 FQGNSA. The CDR3 loop spans 16 amino acids. This CDR3 is CASSSSGTSRVYEQYF. The CDR3 DNA follows: TGTGCCAGCAGCTCGTCCGGGACTAGTAGGGTCTACGAGCAGTACTTC.

CDR3 nucleotide sequence: TGCGCCAGCAGCTTGGGGAACTCGGGGGATGCCTATGGCTACACCTTC. Amino acid sequence: CASSLGNSGDAYGYTF. The rearrangement links TRBV5-1 to TRBJ1-2, with D tentatively TRBD1 (5 bases). The CDR3 covers 16 residues. The germline V gene has CDR1 SGHRS and CDR2 YFSETQ. V was pared by 0 bases and J by 4 bases, with 16 bases between.

The chain carries TRBV9 and TRBJ2-1; 10 nucleotides match TRBD2. V was pared by 0 bases and J by 0 bases, with 12 bases of the junction left unmatched. The germline gives CDR1 SGDLS, CDR2 YYNGEE. The CDR3 contains 20 residues. The CDR3 nucleotides read TGTGCCAGCAGCGTAGGTCTTCTAGCGGGAGCCCGCCTCTCCTACAATGAGCAGTTCTTC. Residues: CASSVGLLAGARLSYNEQFF.

V gene TRBV7-8 combines with J gene TRBJ2-3; weak D call: TRBD1 (6 bases). Looked up from germline, CDR1 is SGHVS and CDR2 is FQNEAQ. V gave up 7 bases and J gave up 2 bases, with 16 bases separating them. The CDR3 has 15 amino acids. The DNA for the CDR3 is TGTGCCAGCAAGGGGGAGTCCTTTTCCACAGATACGCAGTATTTT. Translated, it gives CASKGESFSTDTQYF.

The chain is built from TRBV11-3 and TRBJ2-1; 10 nucleotides line up with TRBD2. This CDR3 has 15 amino acids. V lost 5 bases and J lost 8; bases outside the gene matches: 9. Germline V lookup: CDR1 SGHNT, CDR2 YENEEA. CDR3 region: CASSHQREGRYEQFF. The CDR3 coding sequence is TGTGCCAGCAGCCATCAGCGGGAGGGCCGGTATGAGCAGTTCTTC.

The gene calls are TRBV7-2 and TRBJ2-7, with 7 bases fitting TRBD2. CDR1 is SGHTA, CDR2 FQGNSA, per germline. The V and J ends lost 3 bases and 3 bases, in that order; junction bases with no gene match: 2. The CDR3 has 13 amino acids. In DNA form, the CDR3 reads TGTGCCAGCAGCTTGGGGGGGTTCTACGAGCAGTACTTC. Its translation is CASSLGGFYEQYF.

CDR3 in DNA: TGTGCCAGTAGTAAAGACAGGGAAGAGACCCAGTACTTC. It yields the protein CASSKDREETQYF. V and J are TRBV19 and TRBJ2-5, with 7 nucleotides matching TRBD1. The CDR3 covers 13 residues. Trimming took 4 bases from V and 3 from J; bases not matched to a gene: 2. Germline lookup yields CDR1 LNHDA and CDR2 SQIVND (reference sequence).

The V call is TRBV2, the J call TRBJ2-7, with 11 bases aligning to TRBD1. CDR3 length: 16 residues. Losses at the gene ends were 2 bases for V and 3 bases for J; bases not matched to a gene: 6. The V gene's germline CDR1 is SNHLY and CDR2 FYNNEI. CDR3 DNA: TGTGCCAGCAGTGAACTCAGGACAGGGGGCATCTACGAGCAGTACTTC. Translated: CASSELRTGGIYEQYF. Full variable domain (outside the CDR3, taken from reference TRBV2 and TRBJ2-7): EPEVTQTPSHQVTQMGQEVILRCVPISNHLYFYWYRQILGQKVEFLVSFYNNEISEKSEIFDDQFSVERPDGSNFTLKIRSTKLEDSAMYFCASSELRTGGIYEQYFGPGTRLTVT.

This chain uses TRBV29-1 with TRBJ2-7; tentative D call: TRBD1 (6 bases). This CDR3 is 12 amino acids long. V dropped 7 bases and J dropped 2 bases, with 12 bases sitting between them. In germline, CDR1 is SQVTM, CDR2 ANQGSEA. CDR3 sequence: CSAADSAYEQYF. CDR3 DNA: TGCAGCGCTGCGGACAGCGCCTACGAGCAGTACTTC.

The chain has TRBV7-2 and TRBJ2-2; weak D call: TRBD2 (5 bases). Germline V gives CDR1 SGHTA, CDR2 FQGNSA. CDR3 length: 13 amino acids. V was cut by 5 bases and J by 7 bases, with 11 bases left in between. The CDR3 sequence: CASSPGIDGELFF. The CDR3 bases are TGTGCCAGCAGCCCGGGAATAGACGGGGAGCTGTTTTTT.